This T cell receptor (beta chain) was retrieved from a study of T-cell memory formation after mild COVID-19. TCRdb used MiXCR to reprocess the 5' RACE reads, holding one entry per CDR3 protein. The sample has around 300,000 distinct CDR3 sequences, roughly 13% seen once. V was pared by 6 bases and J by 0 bases, with 6 bases of the junction left unmatched. This CDR3 is built from 16 residues. The chain employs TRBV12-3 or TRBV12-4 and TRBJ2-3; 10 nucleotides align to TRBD2. This receptor was taken from a young man who had mild COVID-19 (a few samples of this study predate the infection). Cell type and time point are not known. The sample taken for sequencing was PBMCs or a T cell subset sorted from them (not recorded which). CDR3 residues: CASSPGLASSTDTQYF. The CDR3 DNA sequence: TGTGCCAGCAGCCCGGGACTAGCGAGTAGCACAGATACGCAGTATTTT.